Listed here are 18 T cell receptor beta chains from one sample, sequenced in a study of T cell responses to AZD1222 COVID-19 vaccine. The data were produced by immunoSEQ multiplex PCR, yet TCRdb's version contains in-frame clones alone and is incomplete. The sample shows roughly 79,000 clones, around 73% of them seen only once. The specimen comprised peripheral blood, sampled on day 0 of AZD1222 vaccination. These receptor sequences come from an adult in good health.

This clone was recorded once. The chain uses TRBV6-2 or TRBV6-3 and TRBJ2-1; 13 bases line up with TRBD2. V lost 2 bases, J lost 9 bases, and 7 bases stayed unmatched. Germline V gene sequence: CDR1 MNHEY, CDR2 SVGEGT. The CDR3 is 16 amino acids. The CDR3 spells CASSYRPTSGRTEQFF. The CDR3 DNA is TGTGCCAGCAGTTACCGACCGACTAGCGGGAGGACTGAGCAGTTCTTC.

The genes are TRBV3-1 (or the pseudogene TRBV3-2) and TRBJ2-7; D may match TRBD1 or TRBD2 (6 bases each). Germline loops: CDR1 LGHDT, CDR2 YNNKEL (reference sequence). The CDR3 length is 14 residues. V lost 2 bases, J lost 6 bases, and 14 bases lay in between. CDR3: CASSQKGGRFEQYF. The CDR3 coding sequence is TGTGCCAGCAGCCAAAAGGGGGGACGGTTCGAGCAGTACTTC.

The chain employs TRBV18 and TRBJ2-5; the match to TRBD1 covers 9 bases. The CDR3 spans 15 residues. The germline V gene has CDR1 KGHSH and CDR2 LQKENI. After removal of 1 base from V and 5 bases from J, the junction contained 5 bases not matched to a gene. CDR3 in amino acids: CASSPLGQGSETQYF. CDR3 DNA sequence: TGTGCCAGCTCACCACTTGGACAGGGGTCGGAGACCCAGTACTTC. Complete variable domain (other parts from reference TRBV18 and TRBJ2-5): NAGVMQNPRHLVRRRGQEARLRCSPMKGHSHVYWYRQLPEEGLKFMVYLQKENIIDESGMPKERFSAEFPKEGPSILRIQQVVRGDSAAYFCASSPLGQGSETQYFGPGTRLLVL.

This chain connects TRBV27 to TRBJ2-7; TRBD2 matches at 7 bases. Germline V lookup: CDR1 MNHEY, CDR2 SMNVEV (reference sequence). The CDR3 sequence is 15 residues long. The junction had 7 bases not matched to a gene; V was cut back by 1 base and J by 4 bases. The CDR3 DNA follows: TGTGCCAGCAGTTTATATAGGCTAGCGGTATACGAGCAGTACTTC. Protein: CASSLYRLAVYEQYF.

As to this clone: Distinct nucleotide sequences in the sample also encode this CDR3. The chain has TRBV19 and TRBJ2-7, with D uncertain. CDR3 size: 13 residues. The germline V gene has CDR1 LNHDA and CDR2 SQIVND (reference sequence). V was pared by 4 bases and J by 0 bases, with 7 bases between. DNA of the CDR3: TGTGCCAGTAGTAAGGGTTTCTCCTACGAGCAGTACTTC. This translates into CASSKGFSYEQYF.

J is TRBJ2-3 and V is TRBV10-3; 8 bases fit TRBD2. Germline assignment: CDR1 ENHRY and CDR2 SYGVKD. This CDR3 has 15 amino acids. The ends lost 2 bases at V and 3 bases at J; junction bases unmatched: 4. This CDR3 is CAISERSSGTDTQYF. CDR3 DNA sequence: TGTGCCATCAGTGAGAGGTCTAGCGGGACAGATACGCAGTATTTT.

The V and J genes are TRBV28 and TRBJ2-7, with 9 nucleotides matching TRBD2. Per germline, CDR1 MDHEN and CDR2 SYDVKM. The V segment lost 5 bases and the J segment 4 bases; nucleotides outside the gene matches: 12. The CDR3 covers 16 residues. The CDR3: CASSPPGGLAAYEQYF. The CDR3 DNA reads TGTGCCAGCAGTCCCCCGGGGGGACTAGCAGCATACGAGCAGTACTTC.

The chain joins TRBV19 to TRBJ2-2; D may be TRBD1 (5 bases). Germline loops: CDR1 LNHDA, CDR2 SQIVND (reference sequence). The V gene lost 1 base and the J gene lost 5 bases, with 11 bases spanning the gap. The CDR3 is 15 amino acids. CDR3: CASSIGRQGTGELFF. The CDR3 DNA reads as TGTGCCAGTAGTATAGGTCGGCAGGGAACCGGGGAGCTGTTTTTT.

The chain couples TRBV9 to TRBJ1-6, with 8 bases lining up with TRBD1. This CDR3 region has 15 residues. Unmatched junction bases numbered 10, after V lost 4 bases and J lost 10 bases. From germline, CDR1 is SGDLS and CDR2 YYNGEE. CDR3 DNA: TGTGCCAGCAGCCTCGACCAGGGGGCTTTATCACCCCTCCACTTT. Translated: CASSLDQGALSPLHF.

CDR3 residues: CASSPSRTSGSTDTQYF. CDR3 bases: TGCGCCAGCAGCCCCAGCCGGACTAGCGGTAGCACAGATACGCAGTATTTT. The chain recombines TRBV4-1 with TRBJ2-3; TRBD2 aligns across 10 bases. The CDR3 has 17 residues. Germline trimming cut 4 bases from V and 0 bases from J; bases unmatched to any gene: 7. Germline V gives CDR1 MGHRA, CDR2 YSYEKL.

This rearrangement joins TRBV28 to TRBJ2-3; unclear D gene. Trimming shortened V by 8 bases and J by 0 bases, and 9 bases separated the two germline ends. The CDR3 loop spans 13 amino acids. Germline CDR1 and CDR2: MDHEN and SYDVKM. As DNA, the CDR3 is TGTGCCAGCTCCGAATCTAGCACAGATACGCAGTATTTT. Translated, it gives CASSESSTDTQYF.

The chain couples TRBV30 to TRBJ2-3; possible D gene TRBD2, 6 bases. Germline values: CDR1 GTSNPN, CDR2 SVGIG (reference sequence). The CDR3 is made up of 11 amino acids. Deletions cut 0 bases from V and 10 bases from J, with 8 bases between. The CDR3 spells CAWSVGGSQYF. For the CDR3, the DNA is TGTGCCTGGAGTGTAGGAGGGTCGCAGTATTTT.

This clone was seen once. The CDR3 DNA reads TGTGCCAGCACCCTAATCGCAGGGGATGGCTACACCTTC. Protein sequence: CASTLIAGDGYTF. The V gene is TRBV2, the J gene TRBJ1-2, with a tentative D call TRBD1 (6 bases). CDR1 and CDR2 (germline): SNHLY, FYNNEI. Trimming shortened V by 7 bases and J by 6 bases, and 15 bases separated the two germline ends. This CDR3 is built from 13 residues.

The table lists this clone with many counts. The rearrangement links TRBV6-1 to TRBJ2-3; 8 positions match TRBD2. Germline V lookup: CDR1 MNHNS, CDR2 SASEGT. This CDR3 is built from 16 residues. J lost 4 bases, V lost 0 bases, and 6 bases had no gene match. The CDR3 here is CASSEAAGDSADTQYF. CDR3 nucleotide sequence: TGTGCCAGCAGTGAAGCAGCGGGAGACAGCGCAGATACGCAGTATTTT.

The chain is built from TRBV7-9 and TRBJ1-4, with 9 positions matching TRBD1. The CDR3 has 15 amino acids. V gave up 5 bases and J gave up 6 bases; unmatched junction bases: 7. Per the germline V gene, CDR1 is SEHNR and CDR2 is FQNEAQ (reference sequence). CDR3: CASSEPQGAYEKLFF. Written as DNA, the CDR3 is TGTGCCAGCAGCGAACCACAGGGGGCTTATGAAAAACTGTTTTTT.

V gene TRBV3-1 (or the pseudogene TRBV3-2) combines with J gene TRBJ2-1; 8 nucleotides match TRBD1. V shed 5 bases, J shed 3 bases, and the junction held 6 bases outside the gene matches. This CDR3 has 15 residues. The germline gives CDR1 LGHDT, CDR2 YNNKEL (reference sequence). CDR3 protein: CASSIDRGYYNEQFF. CDR3 sequence (DNA): TGTGCCAGCAGCATCGACAGGGGATACTACAATGAGCAGTTCTTC.

V and J are TRBV3-1 (or the pseudogene TRBV3-2) and TRBJ2-2, with TRBD2 matching over 12 bases. CDR1 LGHDT and CDR2 YNNKEL come from the germline V gene (reference sequence). The CDR3 has 15 residues. After removal of 5 bases from V and 5 bases from J, the junction contained 3 bases not matched to a gene. The CDR3 here is CASSVLAGGTGELFF. The CDR3 DNA is TGTGCCAGCAGCGTACTAGCGGGAGGAACCGGGGAGCTGTTTTTT.

The V gene is TRBV4-3, the J gene TRBJ2-1; D is possibly TRBD1 (5 bases). Germline CDR1 is LGHNA and CDR2 is YSLEER. V was clipped by 1 base and J by 4 bases, with 11 bases between them. This CDR3 comprises 15 residues. The CDR3 reads CASSQGLDSYNEQFF. The CDR3 DNA reads as TGCGCCAGCAGCCAAGGACTCGACAGTTACAATGAGCAGTTCTTC.